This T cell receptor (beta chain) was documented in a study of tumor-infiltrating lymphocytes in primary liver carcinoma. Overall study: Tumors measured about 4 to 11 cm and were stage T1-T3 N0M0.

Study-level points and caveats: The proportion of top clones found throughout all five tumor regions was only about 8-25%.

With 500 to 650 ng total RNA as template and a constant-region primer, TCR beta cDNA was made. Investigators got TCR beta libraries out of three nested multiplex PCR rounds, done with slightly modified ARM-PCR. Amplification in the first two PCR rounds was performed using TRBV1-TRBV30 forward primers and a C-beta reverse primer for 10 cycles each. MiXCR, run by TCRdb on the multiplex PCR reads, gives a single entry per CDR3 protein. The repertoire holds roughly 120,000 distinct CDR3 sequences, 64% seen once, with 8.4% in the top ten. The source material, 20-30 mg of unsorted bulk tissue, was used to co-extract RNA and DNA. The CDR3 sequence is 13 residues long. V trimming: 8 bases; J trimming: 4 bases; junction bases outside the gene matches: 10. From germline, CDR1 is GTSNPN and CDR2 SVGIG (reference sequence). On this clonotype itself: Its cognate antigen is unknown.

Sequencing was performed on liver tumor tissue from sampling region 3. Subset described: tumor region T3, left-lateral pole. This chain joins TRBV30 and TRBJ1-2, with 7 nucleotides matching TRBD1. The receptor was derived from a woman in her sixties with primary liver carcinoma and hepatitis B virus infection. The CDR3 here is CAQTGEWGYGYTF. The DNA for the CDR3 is TGTGCCCAAACAGGGGAGTGGGGCTATGGCTACACCTTC.